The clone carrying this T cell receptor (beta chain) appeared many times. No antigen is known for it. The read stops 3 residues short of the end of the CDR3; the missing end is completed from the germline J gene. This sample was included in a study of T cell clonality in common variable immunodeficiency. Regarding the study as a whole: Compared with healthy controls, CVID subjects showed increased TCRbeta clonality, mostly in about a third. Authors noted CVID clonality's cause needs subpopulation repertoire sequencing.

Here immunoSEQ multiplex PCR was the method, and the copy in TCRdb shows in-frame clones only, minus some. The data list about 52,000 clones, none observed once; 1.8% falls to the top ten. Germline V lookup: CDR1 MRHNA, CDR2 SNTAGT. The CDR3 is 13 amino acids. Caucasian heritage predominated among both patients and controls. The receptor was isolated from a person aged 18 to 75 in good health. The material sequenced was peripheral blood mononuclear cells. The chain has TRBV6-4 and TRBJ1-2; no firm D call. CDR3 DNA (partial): TGTGCCAGCAGCGCAACTAGCTCCAATGAG. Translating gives CASSATSSNE. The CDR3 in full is CASSATSSNEYTF.